The subject of this entry is one TCR beta chain. Its target is unknown. Through template switching, a universal primer site was introduced, and the cDNA contained unique molecular identifiers. TCRdb redid the calling of the 5' RACE reads with MiXCR, one entry per CDR3 protein. The table records hundreds of thousands of distinct CDR3 sequences, about 20% of them present only once. This record belongs to a study of identical twins. Study results and caveats: With monozygotic twins, out-of-frame TCR alpha sharing exceeded what models estimated.

Another study also made use of these data, one on T cells expressing NK-cell markers. That work states: One of eight sequenced donors was HCMV-seronegative; the other seven were seropositive. Among the experiments, several used an anti-gamma-delta TCR antibody to restrict sorting to alpha-beta TCR T cells.

The TCR originated in a young woman in good health. Sequencing was carried out using PBMCs.

Written as DNA, the CDR3 is TGTGCCAGCAGCGTAGCCGGGACTAGCGGGACAAGTTTCGCAGATACGCAGTATTTT. Translated: CASSVAGTSGTSFADTQYF. This sequence joins TRBV9 and TRBJ2-3, with 13 bases matching TRBD2. The CDR3 runs 19 residues. Germline CDR1 and CDR2: SGDLS and YYNGEE. The trim removed 0 bases at V and 4 bases at J, leaving 11 bases unmatched.